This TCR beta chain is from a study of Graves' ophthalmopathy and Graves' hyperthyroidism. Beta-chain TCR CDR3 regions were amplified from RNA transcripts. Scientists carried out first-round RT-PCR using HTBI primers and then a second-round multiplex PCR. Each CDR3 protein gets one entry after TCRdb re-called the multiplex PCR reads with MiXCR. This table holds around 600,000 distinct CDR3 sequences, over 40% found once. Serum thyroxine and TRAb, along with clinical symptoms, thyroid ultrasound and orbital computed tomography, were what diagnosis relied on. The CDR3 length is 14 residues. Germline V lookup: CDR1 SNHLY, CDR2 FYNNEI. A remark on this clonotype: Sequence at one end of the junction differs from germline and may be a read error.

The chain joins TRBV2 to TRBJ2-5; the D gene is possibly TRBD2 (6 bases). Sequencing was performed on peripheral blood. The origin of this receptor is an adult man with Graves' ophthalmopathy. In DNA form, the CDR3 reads TGTGCCACCAGTGAATTGCGGGGACAAGAGACCCAGTACTTC. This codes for CATSELRGQETQYF.